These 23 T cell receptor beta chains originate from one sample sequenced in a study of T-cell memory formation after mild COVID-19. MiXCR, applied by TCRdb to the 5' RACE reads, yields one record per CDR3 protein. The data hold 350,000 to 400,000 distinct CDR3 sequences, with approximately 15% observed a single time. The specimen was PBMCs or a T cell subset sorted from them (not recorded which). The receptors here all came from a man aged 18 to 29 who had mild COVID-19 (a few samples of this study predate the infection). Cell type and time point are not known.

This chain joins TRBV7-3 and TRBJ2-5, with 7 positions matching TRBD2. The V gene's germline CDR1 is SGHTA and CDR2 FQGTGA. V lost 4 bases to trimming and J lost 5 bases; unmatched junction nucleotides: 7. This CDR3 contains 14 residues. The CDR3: CASSSSSGGETQYF. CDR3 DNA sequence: TGTGCCAGCAGCTCCTCTAGCGGAGGGGAGACCCAGTACTTC.

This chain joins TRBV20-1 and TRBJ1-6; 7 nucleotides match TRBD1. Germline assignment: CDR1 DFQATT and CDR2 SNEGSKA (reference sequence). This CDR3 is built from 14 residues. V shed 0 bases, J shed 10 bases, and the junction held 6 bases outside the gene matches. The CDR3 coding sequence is TGCAGTGCTAGAGATCCCACAGGGGCCTCACCCCTCCACTTT. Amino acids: CSARDPTGASPLHF.

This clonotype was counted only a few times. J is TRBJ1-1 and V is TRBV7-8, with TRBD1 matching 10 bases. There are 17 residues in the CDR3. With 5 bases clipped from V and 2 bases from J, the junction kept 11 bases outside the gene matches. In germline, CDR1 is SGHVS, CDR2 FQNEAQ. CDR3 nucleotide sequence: TGTGCCAGCAGCCACCGACGTGGGACAGGGGCCAACACTGAAGCTTTCTTT. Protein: CASSHRRGTGANTEAFF.

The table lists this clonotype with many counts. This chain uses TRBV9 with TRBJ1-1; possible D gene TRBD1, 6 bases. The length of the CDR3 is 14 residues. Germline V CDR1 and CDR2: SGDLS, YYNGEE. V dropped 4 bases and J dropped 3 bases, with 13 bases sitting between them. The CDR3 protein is CASSPRGGDTEAFF. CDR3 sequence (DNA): TGTGCCAGCAGCCCGAGGGGGGGGGACACTGAAGCTTTCTTT.

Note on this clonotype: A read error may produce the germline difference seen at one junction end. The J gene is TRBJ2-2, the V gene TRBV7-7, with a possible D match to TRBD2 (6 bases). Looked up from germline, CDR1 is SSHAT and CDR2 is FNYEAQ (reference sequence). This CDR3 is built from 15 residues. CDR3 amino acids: CASTSDYANTGELFF. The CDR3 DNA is TGTGCTAGCACCTCGGACTACGCGAACACCGGGGAGCTGTTTTTT.

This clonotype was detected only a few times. The CDR3 bases are TGCGCCAGCAGCCAAGATACGTCAACTACCCGTTACACTGAAGCTTTCTTT. It codes for CASSQDTSTTRYTEAFF. The chain employs TRBV4-3 and TRBJ1-1; no reliable D call. Germline values: CDR1 LGHNA, CDR2 YSLEER. Trimming removed 0 bases from V and 3 bases from J, with 17 bases in between. CDR3 length: 17 residues.

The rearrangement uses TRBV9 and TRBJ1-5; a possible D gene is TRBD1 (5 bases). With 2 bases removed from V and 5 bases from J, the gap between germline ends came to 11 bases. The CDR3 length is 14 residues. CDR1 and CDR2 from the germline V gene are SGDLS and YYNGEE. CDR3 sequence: CASSVGRGDQPQHF. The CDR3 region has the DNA TGTGCCAGCAGCGTGGGGAGAGGGGATCAGCCCCAGCATTTT.

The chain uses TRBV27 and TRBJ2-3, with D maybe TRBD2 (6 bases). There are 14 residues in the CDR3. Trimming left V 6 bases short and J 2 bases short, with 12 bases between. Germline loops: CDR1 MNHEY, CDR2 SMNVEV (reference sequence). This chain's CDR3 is CASRAGRHTDTQYF. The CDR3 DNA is TGTGCCAGCAGGGCGGGACGGCACACAGATACGCAGTATTTT.

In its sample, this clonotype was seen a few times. CDR3 bases: TGTGCCAGCATACAGGGGAAGACTGAAAAACTGTTTTTT. Translated, it gives CASIQGKTEKLFF. The chain couples TRBV7-2 to TRBJ1-4, with TRBD1 matching over 7 bases. V gave up 7 bases and J gave up 7 bases; unmatched junction bases: 6. The germline V gene has CDR1 SGHTA and CDR2 FQGNSA. CDR3 size: 13 residues.

This CDR3 is CSARDRRQGPILPQHF. As DNA, the CDR3 is TGCAGTGCTAGAGATCGAAGGCAGGGCCCAATCTTGCCCCAGCATTTT. The chain carries TRBV20-1 and TRBJ1-5, with D possibly TRBD1 on 5 matching bases. This CDR3 is built from 16 residues. From germline, CDR1 is DFQATT and CDR2 SNEGSKA (reference sequence). The V end was cut by 0 bases, the J end by 9 bases, with 21 bases between.

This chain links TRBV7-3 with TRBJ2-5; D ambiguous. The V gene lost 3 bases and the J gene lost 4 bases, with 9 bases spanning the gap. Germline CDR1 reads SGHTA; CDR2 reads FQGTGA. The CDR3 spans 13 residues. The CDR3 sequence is CASSLELLETQYF. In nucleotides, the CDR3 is TGTGCCAGCAGCTTGGAGCTCCTAGAGACCCAGTACTTC.

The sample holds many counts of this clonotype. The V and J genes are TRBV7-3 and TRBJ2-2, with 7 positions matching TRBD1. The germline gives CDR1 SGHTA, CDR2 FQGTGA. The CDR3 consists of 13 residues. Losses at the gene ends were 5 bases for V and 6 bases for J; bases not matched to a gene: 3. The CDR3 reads CASSPTGPGELFF. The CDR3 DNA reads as TGTGCCAGCAGCCCGACAGGGCCCGGGGAGCTGTTTTTT.

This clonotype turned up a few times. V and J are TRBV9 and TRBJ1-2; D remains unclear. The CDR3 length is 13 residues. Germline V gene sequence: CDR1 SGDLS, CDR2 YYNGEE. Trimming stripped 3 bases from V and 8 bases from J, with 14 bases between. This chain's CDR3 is CASSEQSVGGYTF. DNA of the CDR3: TGTGCCAGCAGCGAACAGTCAGTAGGCGGCTACACCTTC.

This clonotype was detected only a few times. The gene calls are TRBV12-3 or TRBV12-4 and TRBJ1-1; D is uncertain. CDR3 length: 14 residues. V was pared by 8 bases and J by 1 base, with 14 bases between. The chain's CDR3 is CASLVGPRNTEAFF. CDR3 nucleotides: TGTGCCAGCTTGGTAGGACCACGGAACACTGAAGCTTTCTTT.

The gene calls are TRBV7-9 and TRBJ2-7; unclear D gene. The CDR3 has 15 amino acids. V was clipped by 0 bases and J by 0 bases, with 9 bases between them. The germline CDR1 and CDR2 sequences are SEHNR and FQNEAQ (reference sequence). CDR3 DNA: TGTGCCAGCAGCTTAGCTCCCTCTAGCTCCTACGAGCAGTACTTC. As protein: CASSLAPSSSYEQYF. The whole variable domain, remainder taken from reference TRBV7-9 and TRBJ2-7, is DTGVSQNPRHKITKRGQNVTFRCDPISEHNRLYWYRQTLGQGPEFLTYFQNEAQLEKSRLLSDRFSAERPKGSFSTLEIQRTEQGDSAMYLCASSLAPSSSYEQYFGPGTRLTVT.

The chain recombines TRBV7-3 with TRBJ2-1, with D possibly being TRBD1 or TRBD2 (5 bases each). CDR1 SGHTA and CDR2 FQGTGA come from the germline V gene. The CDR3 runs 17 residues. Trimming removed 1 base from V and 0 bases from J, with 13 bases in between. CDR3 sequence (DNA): TGTGCCAGCAGCTTAAGAGTAATGAGGGGCTCCTACAATGAGCAGTTCTTC. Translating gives CASSLRVMRGSYNEQFF.

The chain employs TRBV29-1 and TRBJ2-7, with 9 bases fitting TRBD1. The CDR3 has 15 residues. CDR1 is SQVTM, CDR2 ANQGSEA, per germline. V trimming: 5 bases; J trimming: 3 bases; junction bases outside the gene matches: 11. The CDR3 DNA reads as TGCAGCGTTCGGTCAGGGACAGGGCTTAACTACGAGCAGTACTTC. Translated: CSVRSGTGLNYEQYF.

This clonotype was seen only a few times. The DNA of the CDR3 is TGTGCCAGCAGCGCGGGACAGGGTATTGGAGATACGCAGTATTTT. Translated: CASSAGQGIGDTQYF. This chain connects TRBV9 to TRBJ2-3; TRBD1 aligns across 9 bases. Germline loops: CDR1 SGDLS, CDR2 YYNGEE. Germline trimming cut 3 bases from V and 5 bases from J; bases unmatched to any gene: 7. This CDR3 has 15 residues.

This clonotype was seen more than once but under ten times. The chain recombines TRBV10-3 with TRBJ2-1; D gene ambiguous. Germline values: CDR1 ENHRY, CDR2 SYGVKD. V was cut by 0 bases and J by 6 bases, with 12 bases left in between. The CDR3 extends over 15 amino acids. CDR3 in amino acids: CAISESTWPLNEQFF. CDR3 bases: TGTGCCATCAGTGAGTCGACCTGGCCCCTCAATGAGCAGTTCTTC.

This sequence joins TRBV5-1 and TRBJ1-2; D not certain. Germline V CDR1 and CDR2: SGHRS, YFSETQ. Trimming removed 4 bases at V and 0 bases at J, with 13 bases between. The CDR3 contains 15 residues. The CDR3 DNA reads TGCGCCAGCAGCGTAGGAGGGAGAGCTAACTATGGCTACACCTTC. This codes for CASSVGGRANYGYTF.

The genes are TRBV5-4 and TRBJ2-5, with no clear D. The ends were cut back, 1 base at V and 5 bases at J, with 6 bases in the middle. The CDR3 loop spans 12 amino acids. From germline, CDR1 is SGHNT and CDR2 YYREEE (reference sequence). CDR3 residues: CASSLWSETQYF. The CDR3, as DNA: TGTGCCAGCAGCTTGTGGTCCGAGACCCAGTACTTC.

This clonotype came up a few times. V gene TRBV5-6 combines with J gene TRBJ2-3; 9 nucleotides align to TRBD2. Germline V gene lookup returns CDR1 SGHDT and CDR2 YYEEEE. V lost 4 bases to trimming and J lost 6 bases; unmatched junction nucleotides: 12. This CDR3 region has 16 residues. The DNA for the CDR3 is TGTGCCAGCAGCCTAATAGCGGGGGACGTGATGGATACGCAGTATTTT. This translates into CASSLIAGDVMDTQYF.

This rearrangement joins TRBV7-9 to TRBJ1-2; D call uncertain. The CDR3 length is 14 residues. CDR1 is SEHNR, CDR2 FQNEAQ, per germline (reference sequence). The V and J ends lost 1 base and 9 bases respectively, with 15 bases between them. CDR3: CASSLVLSGGSYTF. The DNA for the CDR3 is TGTGCCAGCAGCTTAGTCTTGTCGGGTGGGAGCTACACCTTC.